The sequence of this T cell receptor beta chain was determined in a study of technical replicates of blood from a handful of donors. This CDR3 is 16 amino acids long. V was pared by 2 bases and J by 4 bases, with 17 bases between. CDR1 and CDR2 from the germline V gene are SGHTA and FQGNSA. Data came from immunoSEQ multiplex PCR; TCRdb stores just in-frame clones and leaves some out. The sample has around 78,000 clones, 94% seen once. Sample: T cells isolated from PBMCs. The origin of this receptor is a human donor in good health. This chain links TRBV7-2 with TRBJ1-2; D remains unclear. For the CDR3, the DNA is TGTGCCAGCAGCTTATCCCACCGAGAGAATAGCTATGGCTACACCTTC. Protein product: CASSLSHRENSYGYTF.